This T cell receptor (beta chain) is drawn from a study of T-cell reconstitution after alpha-beta-depleted transplantation in children. A TCRbeta library incorporating unique molecular identifiers was prepared. One entry per CDR3 protein results from TCRdb running MiXCR on the PCR reads. The sample consists of some 640,000 distinct CDR3 sequences, roughly 17% of them appearing once. Trimming stripped 3 bases from V and 5 bases from J, with 13 bases between. The CDR3 extends over 14 amino acids. Many counts were recorded for this clonotype. This sequence joins TRBV12-3 or TRBV12-4 and TRBJ2-5; D is undetermined. Material: PBMCs from the stem cell graft donor, obtained from the stem cell graft. The clonotype originates from a human donor who donated a stem cell graft to a child with acute myeloid leukemia. The CDR3 sequence is CASSFRSGMETQYF. CDR3 nucleotide sequence: TGTGCCAGCAGTTTTAGGTCTGGGATGGAGACCCAGTACTTC.